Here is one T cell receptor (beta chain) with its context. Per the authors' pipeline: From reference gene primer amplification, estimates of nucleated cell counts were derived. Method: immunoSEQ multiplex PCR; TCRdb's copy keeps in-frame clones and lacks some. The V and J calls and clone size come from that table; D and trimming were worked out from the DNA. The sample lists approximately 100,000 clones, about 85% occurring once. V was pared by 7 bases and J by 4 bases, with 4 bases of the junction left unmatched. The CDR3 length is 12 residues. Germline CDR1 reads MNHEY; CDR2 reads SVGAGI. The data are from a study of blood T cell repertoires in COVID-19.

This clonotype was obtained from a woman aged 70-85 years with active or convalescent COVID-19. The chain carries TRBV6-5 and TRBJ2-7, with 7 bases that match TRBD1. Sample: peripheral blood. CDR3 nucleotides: TGTGCCAGCACCTCAGGGGGATACGAGCAGTACTTC. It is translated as CASTSGGYEQYF.